This TCR beta chain was captured in a study of shared clonotypes between healthy human individuals. V gave up 2 bases and J gave up 2 bases; unmatched junction bases: 3. The CDR3 runs 14 residues. Germline loops: CDR1 SQVTM, CDR2 ANQGSEA. Deep-level settings were used for running the assay. Sequencing of unsorted PBMC DNA was carried out using ten immunoSEQ deep assay plates. TCRdb keeps only in-frame clones here, not all; method: immunoSEQ multiplex PCR. The sample gives about 490,000 clones, about 80% of which show up once; approximately 12% is in the top ten. Sequenced material: PBMCs. The chain uses TRBV29-1 and TRBJ1-2; 9 nucleotides agree with TRBD1. This receptor was obtained from a woman aged 40 to 50 in good health. Some clones in this sample may be carry-over from other donors' samples. CDR3 protein: CSVEHRGPNYGYTF. The CDR3 region has the DNA TGCAGCGTTGAACACAGGGGGCCCAACTATGGCTACACCTTC.